This TCR beta chain was sequenced for a study of blood T cell repertoires in COVID-19. TCRdb's copy holds only in-frame clones and misses some; the assay was immunoSEQ multiplex PCR. The repertoire includes hundreds of thousands of clones, 80% to 90% of them detected once, and 3.5% to 4% sits in the top ten. Looked up from germline, CDR1 is SGHNT and CDR2 is YENEEA. CDR3 length equals 11 residues. Trimming removed 4 bases from V and 5 bases from J, with 5 bases in between. The receptor was derived from a middle-aged woman with acute COVID-19. The V and J genes are TRBV11-3 and TRBJ2-5; no firm D call. Sequenced: PBMCs or T cells enriched from blood (not recorded which). This CDR3 reads CASSSRETQYF. DNA for the CDR3: TGTGCCAGCAGCTCCAGGGAGACCCAGTACTTC.